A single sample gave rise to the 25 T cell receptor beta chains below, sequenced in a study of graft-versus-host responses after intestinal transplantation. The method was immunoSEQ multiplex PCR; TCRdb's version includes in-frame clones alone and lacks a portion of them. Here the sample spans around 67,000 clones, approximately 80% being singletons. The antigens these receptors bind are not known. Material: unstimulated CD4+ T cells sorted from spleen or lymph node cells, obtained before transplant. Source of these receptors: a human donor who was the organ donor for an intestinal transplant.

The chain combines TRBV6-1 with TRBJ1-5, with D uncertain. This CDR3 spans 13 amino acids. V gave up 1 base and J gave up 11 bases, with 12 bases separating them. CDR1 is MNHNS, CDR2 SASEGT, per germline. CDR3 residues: CASSEGWTGAQHF. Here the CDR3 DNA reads TGTGCCAGCAGTGAAGGTTGGACTGGGGCCCAGCATTTT.

The CDR3 DNA reads TGTGCCAGCAGCTTGAGAACGGGAGAGAACACTGAAGCTTTCTTT. It encodes CASSLRTGENTEAFF. The chain employs TRBV5-4 and TRBJ1-1; D not certain. This CDR3 is 15 amino acids long. Germline CDR1 is SGHNT and CDR2 is YYREEE (reference sequence). V lost 1 base and J lost 1, with 11 bases in between.

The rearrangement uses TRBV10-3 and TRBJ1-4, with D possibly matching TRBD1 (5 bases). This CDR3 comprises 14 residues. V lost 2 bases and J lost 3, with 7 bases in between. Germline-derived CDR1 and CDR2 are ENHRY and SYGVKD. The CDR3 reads CAISEDRANEKLFF. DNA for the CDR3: TGTGCCATCAGTGAGGACAGAGCTAATGAAAAACTGTTTTTT.

For the CDR3, the DNA is TGTGCCAGTAGCGCCCGGACTAGCGGGGGCGGAGTAGATACGCAGTATTTT. This encodes CASSARTSGGGVDTQYF. The chain uses TRBV19 and TRBJ2-3, with 13 bases aligning to TRBD2. CDR3 length: 17 amino acids. The germline V gene has CDR1 LNHDA and CDR2 SQIVND (reference sequence). Losses at the gene ends were 6 bases for V and 5 bases for J; bases not matched to a gene: 11.

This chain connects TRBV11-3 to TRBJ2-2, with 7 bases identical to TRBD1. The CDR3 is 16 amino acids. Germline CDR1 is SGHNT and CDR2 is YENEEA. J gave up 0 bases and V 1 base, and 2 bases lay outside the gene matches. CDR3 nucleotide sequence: TGTGCCAGCAGCTTAGCTACAGGGGCGAACACCGGGGAGCTGTTTTTT. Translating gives CASSLATGANTGELFF.

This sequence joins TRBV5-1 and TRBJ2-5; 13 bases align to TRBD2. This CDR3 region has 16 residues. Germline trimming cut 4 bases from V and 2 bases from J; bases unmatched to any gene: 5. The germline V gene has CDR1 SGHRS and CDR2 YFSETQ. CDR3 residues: CASSQRLAGGQETQYF. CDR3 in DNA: TGCGCCAGCAGCCAACGACTAGCGGGGGGTCAAGAGACCCAGTACTTC.

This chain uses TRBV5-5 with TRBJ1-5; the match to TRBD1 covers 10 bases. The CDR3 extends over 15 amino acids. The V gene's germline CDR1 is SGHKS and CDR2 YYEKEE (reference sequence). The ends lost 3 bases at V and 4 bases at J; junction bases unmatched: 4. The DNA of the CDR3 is TGTGCCAGCAGCTCGGACAGGGGGTTTAATCAGCCCCAGCATTTT. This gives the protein CASSSDRGFNQPQHF.

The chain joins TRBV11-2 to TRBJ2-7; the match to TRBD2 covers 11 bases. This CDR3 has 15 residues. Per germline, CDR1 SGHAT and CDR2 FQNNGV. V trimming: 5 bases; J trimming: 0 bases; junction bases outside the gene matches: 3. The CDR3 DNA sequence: TGTGCCAGCAGCCTTACTAGCGGGGGCTCCTACGAGCAGTACGTC. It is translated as CASSLTSGGSYEQYV.

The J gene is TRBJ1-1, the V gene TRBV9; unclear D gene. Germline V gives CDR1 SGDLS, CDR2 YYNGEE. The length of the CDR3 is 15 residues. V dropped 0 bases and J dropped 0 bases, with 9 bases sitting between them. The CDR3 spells CASSVAPGMNTEAFF. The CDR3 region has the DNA TGTGCCAGCAGCGTAGCGCCGGGGATGAACACTGAAGCTTTCTTT.

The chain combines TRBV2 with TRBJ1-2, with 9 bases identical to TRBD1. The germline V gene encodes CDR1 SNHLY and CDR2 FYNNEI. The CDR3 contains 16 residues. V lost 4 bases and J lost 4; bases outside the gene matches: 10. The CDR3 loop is CASSAPPGQGFYGYTF. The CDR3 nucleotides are TGTGCCAGCAGTGCCCCTCCGGGACAGGGTTTCTATGGCTACACCTTC.

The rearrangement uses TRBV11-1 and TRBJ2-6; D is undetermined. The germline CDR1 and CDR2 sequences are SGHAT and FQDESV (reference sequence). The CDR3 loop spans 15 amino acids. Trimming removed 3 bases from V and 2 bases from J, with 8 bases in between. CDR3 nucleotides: TGTGCCAGCAGCTTTCACGAGGCTGGGGCCAACGTCCTGACTTTC. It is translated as CASSFHEAGANVLTF.

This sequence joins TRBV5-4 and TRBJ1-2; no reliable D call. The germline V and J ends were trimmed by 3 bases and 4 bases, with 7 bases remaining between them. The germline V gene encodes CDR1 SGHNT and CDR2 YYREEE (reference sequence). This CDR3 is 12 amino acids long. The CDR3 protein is CASSSGAYGYTF. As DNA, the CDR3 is TGTGCCAGCAGCTCGGGTGCCTATGGCTACACCTTC.

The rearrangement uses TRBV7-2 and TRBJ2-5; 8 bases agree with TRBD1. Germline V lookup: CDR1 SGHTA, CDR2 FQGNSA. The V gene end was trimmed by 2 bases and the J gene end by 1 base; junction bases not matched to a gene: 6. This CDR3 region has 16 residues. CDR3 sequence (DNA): TGTGCCAGCAGCTTACTGCAGGGGGCAACCCAAGAGACCCAGTACTTC. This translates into CASSLLQGATQETQYF.

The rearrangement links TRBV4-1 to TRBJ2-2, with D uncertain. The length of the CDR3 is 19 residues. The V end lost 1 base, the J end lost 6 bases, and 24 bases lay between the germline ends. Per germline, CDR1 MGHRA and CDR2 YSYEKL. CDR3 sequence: CASSQGGGDSPQNAGELFF. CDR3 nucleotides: TGCGCCAGCAGCCAAGGAGGCGGAGATTCGCCCCAAAATGCCGGGGAGCTGTTTTTT.

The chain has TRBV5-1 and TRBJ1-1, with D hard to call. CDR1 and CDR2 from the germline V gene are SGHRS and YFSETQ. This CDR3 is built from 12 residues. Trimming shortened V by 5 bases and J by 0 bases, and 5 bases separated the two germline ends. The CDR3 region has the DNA TGCGCCAGCAGACAGTTGAACACTGAAGCTTTCTTT. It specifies CASRQLNTEAFF. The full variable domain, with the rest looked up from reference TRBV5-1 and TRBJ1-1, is KAGVTQTPRYLIKTRGQQVTLSCSPISGHRSVSWYQQTPGQGLQFLFEYFSETQRNKGNFPGRFSGRQFSNSRSEMNVSTLELGDSALYLCASRQLNTEAFFGQGTRLTVV.

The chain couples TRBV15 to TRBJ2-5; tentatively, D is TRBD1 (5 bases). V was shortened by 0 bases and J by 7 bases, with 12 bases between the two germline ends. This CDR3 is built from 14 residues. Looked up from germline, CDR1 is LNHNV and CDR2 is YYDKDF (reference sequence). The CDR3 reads CATSRDQGTGTQYF. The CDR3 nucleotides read TGTGCCACCAGCAGAGATCAGGGAACGGGGACCCAGTACTTC.

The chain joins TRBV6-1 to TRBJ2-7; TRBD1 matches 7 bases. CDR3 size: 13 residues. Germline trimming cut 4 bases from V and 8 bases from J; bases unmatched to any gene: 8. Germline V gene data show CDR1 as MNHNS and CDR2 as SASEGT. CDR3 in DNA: TGTGCCAGCAGTGCCGGGACAGTCCGCAAGCAGTACGTC. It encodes CASSAGTVRKQYV.

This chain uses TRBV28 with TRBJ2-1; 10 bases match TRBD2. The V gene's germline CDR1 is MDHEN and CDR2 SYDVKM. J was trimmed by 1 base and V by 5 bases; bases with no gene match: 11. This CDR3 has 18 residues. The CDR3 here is CASSTLAGPLLSYNEQFF. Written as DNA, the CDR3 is TGTGCCAGCAGTACACTAGCGGGGCCTCTGCTTTCCTACAATGAGCAGTTCTTC.

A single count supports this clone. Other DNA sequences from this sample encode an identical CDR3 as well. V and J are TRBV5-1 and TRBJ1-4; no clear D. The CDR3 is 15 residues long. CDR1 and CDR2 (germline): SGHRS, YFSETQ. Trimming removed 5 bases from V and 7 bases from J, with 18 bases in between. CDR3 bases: TGCGCCAGCAGGACCCTGCTGGAAGGCGGTGAAAAACTGTTTTTT. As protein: CASRTLLEGGEKLFF.

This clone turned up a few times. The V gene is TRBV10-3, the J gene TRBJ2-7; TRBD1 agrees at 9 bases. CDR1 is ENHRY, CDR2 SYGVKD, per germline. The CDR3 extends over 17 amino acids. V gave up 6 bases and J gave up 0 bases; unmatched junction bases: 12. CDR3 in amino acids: CAISGDRDRGTSYEQYV. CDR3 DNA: TGTGCCATCAGCGGGGACAGGGATCGGGGCACCTCCTACGAGCAGTACGTC.

CDR3 sequence (DNA): TGTGCCAGCAGTTTATGGGCAGGAGGCAACTATGGCTACACCTTC. It yields the protein CASSLWAGGNYGYTF. This sequence joins TRBV28 and TRBJ1-2; no firm D call. The germline gives CDR1 MDHEN, CDR2 SYDVKM. This CDR3 contains 15 residues. V dropped 0 bases and J dropped 2 bases, with 10 bases sitting between them.

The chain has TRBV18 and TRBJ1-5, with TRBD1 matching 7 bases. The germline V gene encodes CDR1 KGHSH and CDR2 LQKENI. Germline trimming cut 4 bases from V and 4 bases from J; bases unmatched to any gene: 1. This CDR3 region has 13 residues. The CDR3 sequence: CASSLGQNQPQHF. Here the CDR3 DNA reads TGTGCCAGCTCACTGGGACAGAATCAGCCCCAGCATTTT. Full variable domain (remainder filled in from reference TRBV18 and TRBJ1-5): NAGVMQNPRHLVRRRGQEARLRCSPMKGHSHVYWYRQLPEEGLKFMVYLQKENIIDESGMPKERFSAEFPKEGPSILRIQQVVRGDSAAYFCASSLGQNQPQHFGDGTRLSIL.

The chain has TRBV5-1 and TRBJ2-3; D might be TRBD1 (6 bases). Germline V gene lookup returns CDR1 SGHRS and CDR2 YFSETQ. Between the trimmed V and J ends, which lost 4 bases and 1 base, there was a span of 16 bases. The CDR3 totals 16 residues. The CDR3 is CASSPGTSRGTDTQYF. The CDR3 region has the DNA TGCGCCAGCAGCCCCGGGACATCTCGGGGCACAGATACGCAGTATTTT.

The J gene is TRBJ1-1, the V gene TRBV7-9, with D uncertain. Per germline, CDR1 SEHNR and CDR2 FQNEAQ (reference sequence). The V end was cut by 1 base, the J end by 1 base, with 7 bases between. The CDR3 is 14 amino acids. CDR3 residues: CASSLVNKNTEAFF. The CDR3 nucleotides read TGTGCCAGCAGCTTAGTCAACAAGAACACTGAAGCTTTCTTT.

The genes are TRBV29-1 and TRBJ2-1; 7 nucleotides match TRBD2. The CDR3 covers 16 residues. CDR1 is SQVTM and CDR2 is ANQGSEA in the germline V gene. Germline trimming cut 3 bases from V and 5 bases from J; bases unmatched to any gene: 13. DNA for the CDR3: TGCAGCGTTGAGATCCCCCCCCCGGGGGGACACAATGAGCAGTTCTTC. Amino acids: CSVEIPPPGGHNEQFF.